This T cell receptor (beta chain) was retrieved from a study of chemoradiotherapy in HPV16-positive cancers. Clones were sequenced by immunoSEQ multiplex PCR, and TCRdb holds only the in-frame ones, with some missing. This table has over 6,500 clones, over 55% appearing once. Study findings and constraints: Candidate HPV-specific clones and E7-related TCR motifs grew in tumor during treatment.

A note on this clone: Antigen unknown.

The receptor was derived from a human donor with HPV-associated anogenital cancer. Sample: tumor tissue, taken from a patient who underwent chemoradiotherapy.

Written as DNA, the CDR3 is TGTGCCAGCAGTGGCCTAGCGGGAGTTTCTACCGGGGAGCTGTTTTTT. As protein: CASSGLAGVSTGELFF. The chain uses TRBV6-1 and TRBJ2-2; 10 nucleotides line up with TRBD2. Germline lookup yields CDR1 MNHNS and CDR2 SASEGT. CDR3 length: 16 amino acids. Unmatched junction bases numbered 7, after V lost 4 bases and J lost 5 bases.